This T cell receptor beta chain emerged from a study of blood T cell repertoires in COVID-19. Germline values: CDR1 MDHEN, CDR2 SYDVKM. There are 19 residues in the CDR3. Between the trimmed V and J ends, which lost 3 bases and 2 bases, there was a span of 24 bases. Measured with immunoSEQ multiplex PCR; TCRdb has only the in-frame clones, and not every one. The data contain roughly 260,000 clones, more than 75% of them singletons. The chain has TRBV28 and TRBJ2-3, with TRBD1 as a possible D gene (6 bases). The sequence was obtained from a woman between 18 and 29 years old who had recovered from COVID-19. Material: PBMCs or T cells enriched from blood (not recorded which). CDR3 coding DNA: TGTGCCAGCAGTTTTCCCTCGAGGGGGTGGGAGAGGACCACAGATACGCAGTATTTT. It codes for CASSFPSRGWERTTDTQYF.